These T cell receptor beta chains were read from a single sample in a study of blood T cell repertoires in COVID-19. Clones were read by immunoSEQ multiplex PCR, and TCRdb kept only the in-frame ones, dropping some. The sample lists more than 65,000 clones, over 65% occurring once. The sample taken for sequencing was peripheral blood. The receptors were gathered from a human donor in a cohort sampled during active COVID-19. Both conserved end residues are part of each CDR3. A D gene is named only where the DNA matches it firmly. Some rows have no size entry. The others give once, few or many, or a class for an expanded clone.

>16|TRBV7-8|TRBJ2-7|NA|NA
TGTGCCAGCAGCGCCGCTGGGGGCGGGGGTTACTACGAGCAGTACTTC
CASSAAGGGGYYEQYF
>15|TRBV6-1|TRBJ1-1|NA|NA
TGTGCCAGCAGTGAAGAACCGGGGGTTCACACTGAAGCTTTCTTT
CASSEEPGVHTEAFF
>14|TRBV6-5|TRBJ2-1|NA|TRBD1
TGTGCCAGCCTAGGACAGGGGGCCTACAATGAGCAGTTCTTC
CASLGQGAYNEQFF
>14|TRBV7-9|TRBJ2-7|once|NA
TGTGCCAGCAGCTTACTGGACGGAGGGGACGAGCAGTACTTC
CASSLLDGGDEQYF
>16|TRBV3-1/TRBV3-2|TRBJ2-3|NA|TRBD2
TGTGCCAGCAGCCAAGACGCGGGAGCGGGGGCAGATACGCAGTATTTT
CASSQDAGAGADTQYF
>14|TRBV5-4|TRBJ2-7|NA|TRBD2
TGTGCCAGCAGCTTTAGCGGGACCACGTACGAGCAGTACTTC
CASSFSGTTYEQYF
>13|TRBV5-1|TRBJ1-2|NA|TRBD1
TGCGCCAGCAGCTTACGACAGGGACAGAGCTACACCTTC
CASSLRQGQSYTF
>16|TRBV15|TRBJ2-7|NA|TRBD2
TGTGCCACCAGCAGAGAGCCGGGAGGGTCTTCCTACGAGCAGTACTTC
CATSREPGGSSYEQYF
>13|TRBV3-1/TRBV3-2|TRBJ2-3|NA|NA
TGTGCCAGCAGCCAAGTCTTGGACTATACGCAGTATTTT
CASSQVLDYTQYF
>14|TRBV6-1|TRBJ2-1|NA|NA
TGTGCCAGCAGTGAAACCAGGGATTACAATGAGCAGTTCTTC
CASSETRDYNEQFF
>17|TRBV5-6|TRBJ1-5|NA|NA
TGTGCCAGCAGTCTAAATCAGGGTTTCTATAGCAATCAGCCCCAGCATTTT
CASSLNQGFYSNQPQHF
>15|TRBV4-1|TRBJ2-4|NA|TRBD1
TGCGCCAGCAGCCCGGGGGACAGGGTTGGAAACATTCAGTACTTC
CASSPGDRVGNIQYF
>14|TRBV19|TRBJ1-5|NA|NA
TGTGCCAGTAGTAGCGGGGCTACCACCGTGCCCCAGCATTTT
CASSSGATTVPQHF
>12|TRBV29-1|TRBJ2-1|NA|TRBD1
TGCAGCGGATACAGGGGTCTCGATGAGCAGTTCTTC
CSGYRGLDEQFF
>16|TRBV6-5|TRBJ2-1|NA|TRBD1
TGTGCCAGCAGTTACCCGTGGGACAGGCTCTACAATGAGCAGTTCTTC
CASSYPWDRLYNEQFF
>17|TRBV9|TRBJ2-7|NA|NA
TGTGCCAGCAGCCGAGGTAGGCGGGCGGATGAAGTGGACGAGCAGTACTTC
CASSRGRRADEVDEQYF
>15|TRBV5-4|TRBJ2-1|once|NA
TGTGCCAGCAGCTTGGAGACAGGTTGGGGGACTAAGCAGTTCTTC
CASSLETGWGTKQFF
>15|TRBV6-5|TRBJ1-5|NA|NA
TGTGCCAGCAGCCAAGCGGGGGCCCTCAATCAGCCCCAGCATTTT
CASSQAGALNQPQHF
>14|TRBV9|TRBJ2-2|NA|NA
TGTGCCAGCAGCGTAGGACAGAACACCGGGGAGCTGTTTTTT
CASSVGQNTGELFF
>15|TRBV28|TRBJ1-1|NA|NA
TGTGCCAGCAGTCCTATGGGCAGATTGAACACTGAAGCTTTCTTT
CASSPMGRLNTEAFF
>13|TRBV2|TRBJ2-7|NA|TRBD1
TGTGCCAGCAGTCTGGGACAGCTAGGGGAGCAGTACTTC
CASSLGQLGEQYF
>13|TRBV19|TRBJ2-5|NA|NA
TGTGCCAGTAGTATTTGGAGGGAAGGGATCCAGTACTTC
CASSIWREGIQYF
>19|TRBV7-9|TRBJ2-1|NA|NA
TGTGCCAGCAGCAAACGGACAGGGGATCTAGCGGGGAAATACAATGAGCAGTTCTTC
CASSKRTGDLAGKYNEQFF
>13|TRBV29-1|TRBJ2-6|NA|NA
TGCAGCGTTGCGTCCTCTGGGGCCAACGTCCTGACTTTC
CSVASSGANVLTF
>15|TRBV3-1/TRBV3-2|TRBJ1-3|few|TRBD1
TGTGCCAGCAGCCTTTCTCAGGGGGCTGGGAACACCATATATTTT
CASSLSQGAGNTIYF
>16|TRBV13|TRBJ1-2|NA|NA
TGTGCCAGCAGCCACCGCGGGAGGGAGACTAACTATGGCTACACCTTC
CASSHRGRETNYGYTF